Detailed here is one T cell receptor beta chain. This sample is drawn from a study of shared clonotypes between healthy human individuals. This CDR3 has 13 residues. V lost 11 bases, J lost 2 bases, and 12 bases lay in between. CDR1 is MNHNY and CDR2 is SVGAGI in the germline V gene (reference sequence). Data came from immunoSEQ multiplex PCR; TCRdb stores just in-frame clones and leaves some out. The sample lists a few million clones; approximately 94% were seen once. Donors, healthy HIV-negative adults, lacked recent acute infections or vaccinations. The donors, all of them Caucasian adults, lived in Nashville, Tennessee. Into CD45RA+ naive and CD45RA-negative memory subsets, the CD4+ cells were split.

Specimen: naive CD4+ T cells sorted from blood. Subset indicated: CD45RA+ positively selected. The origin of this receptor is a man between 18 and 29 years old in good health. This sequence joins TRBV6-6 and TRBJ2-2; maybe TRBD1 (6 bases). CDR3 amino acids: CAHRVPNTGELFF. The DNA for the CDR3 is TGTGCCCACAGGGTGCCCAACACCGGGGAGCTGTTTTTT.